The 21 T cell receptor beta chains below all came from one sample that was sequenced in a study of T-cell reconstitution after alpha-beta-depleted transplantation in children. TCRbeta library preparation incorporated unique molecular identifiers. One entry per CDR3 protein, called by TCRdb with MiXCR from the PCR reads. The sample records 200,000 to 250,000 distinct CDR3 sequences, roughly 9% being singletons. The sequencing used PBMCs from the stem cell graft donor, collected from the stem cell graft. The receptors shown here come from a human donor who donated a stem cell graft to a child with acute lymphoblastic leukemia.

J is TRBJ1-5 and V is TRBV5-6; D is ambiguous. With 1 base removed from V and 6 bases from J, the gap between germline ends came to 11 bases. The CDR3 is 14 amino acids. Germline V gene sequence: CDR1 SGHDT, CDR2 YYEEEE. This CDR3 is CASSLRDLGQPQHF. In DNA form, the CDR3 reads TGTGCCAGCAGCTTGCGGGATCTGGGTCAGCCCCAGCATTTT.

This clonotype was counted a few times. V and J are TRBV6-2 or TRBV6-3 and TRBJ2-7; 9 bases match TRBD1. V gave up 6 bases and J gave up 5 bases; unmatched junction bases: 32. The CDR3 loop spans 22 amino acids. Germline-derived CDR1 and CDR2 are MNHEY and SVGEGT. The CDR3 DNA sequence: TGTGCCAGCAGACACAGCTCCCTCCGGGACAGGGATCTCCCTATCACTCTAAACGAGCAGTACTTC. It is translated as CASRHSSLRDRDLPITLNEQYF.

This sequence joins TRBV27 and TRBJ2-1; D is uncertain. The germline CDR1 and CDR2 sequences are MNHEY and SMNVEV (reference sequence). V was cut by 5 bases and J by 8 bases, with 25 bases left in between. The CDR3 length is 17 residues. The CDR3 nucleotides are TGTGCCAGCAGTCCCCTTGGTGAGACCCCTCTTGCCCATGAGCAGTTCTTC. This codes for CASSPLGETPLAHEQFF.

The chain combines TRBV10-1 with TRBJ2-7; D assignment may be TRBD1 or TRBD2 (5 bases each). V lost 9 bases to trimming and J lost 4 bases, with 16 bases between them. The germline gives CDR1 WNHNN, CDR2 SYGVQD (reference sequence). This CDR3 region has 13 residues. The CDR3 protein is CARFREWRYEQYF. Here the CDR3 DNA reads TGCGCCAGGTTCAGGGAGTGGAGATACGAGCAGTACTTC.

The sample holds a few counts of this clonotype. CDR3 in DNA: TGTGCCAGCAGCCAAGAAGTATTAGGGGGCACTGAAGCTTTCTTT. This translates into CASSQEVLGGTEAFF. V gene TRBV3-1 combines with J gene TRBJ1-1, with a tentative D call TRBD1 (6 bases). The germline V gene has CDR1 LGHDT and CDR2 YNNKEL (reference sequence). Trimming pared 0 bases from V and 4 bases from J, leaving 12 bases between. CDR3 length: 15 residues.

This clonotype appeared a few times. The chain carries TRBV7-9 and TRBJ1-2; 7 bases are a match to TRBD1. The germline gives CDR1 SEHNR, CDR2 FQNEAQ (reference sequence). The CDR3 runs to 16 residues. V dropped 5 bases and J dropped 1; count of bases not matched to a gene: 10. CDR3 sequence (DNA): TGTGCCAGCAGCCCTCGACAGGGCGTCTTTAACTATGGCTACACCTTC. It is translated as CASSPRQGVFNYGYTF.

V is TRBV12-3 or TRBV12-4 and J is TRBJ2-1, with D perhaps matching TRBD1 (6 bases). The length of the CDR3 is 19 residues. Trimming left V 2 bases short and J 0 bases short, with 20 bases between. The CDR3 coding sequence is TGTGCCAGCAGTTTAATCGGGATTTACAGGGAGAGCTCCTACAATGAGCAGTTCTTC. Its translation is CASSLIGIYRESSYNEQFF.

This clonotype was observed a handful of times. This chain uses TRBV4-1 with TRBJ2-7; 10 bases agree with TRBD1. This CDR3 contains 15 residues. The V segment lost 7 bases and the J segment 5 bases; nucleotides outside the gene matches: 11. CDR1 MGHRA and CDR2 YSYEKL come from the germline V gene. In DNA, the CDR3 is TGCGCCAGCAAAAACCCCGGGACAGGGGTCCACGAGCAGTACTTC. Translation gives CASKNPGTGVHEQYF.

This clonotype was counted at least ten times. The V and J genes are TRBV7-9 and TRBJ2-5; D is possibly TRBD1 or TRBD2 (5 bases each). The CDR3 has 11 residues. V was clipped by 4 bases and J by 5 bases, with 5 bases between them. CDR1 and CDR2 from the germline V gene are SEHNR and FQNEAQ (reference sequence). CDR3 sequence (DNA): TGTGCCAGCAGCTGGGGGGAGACCCAGTACTTC. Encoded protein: CASSWGETQYF.

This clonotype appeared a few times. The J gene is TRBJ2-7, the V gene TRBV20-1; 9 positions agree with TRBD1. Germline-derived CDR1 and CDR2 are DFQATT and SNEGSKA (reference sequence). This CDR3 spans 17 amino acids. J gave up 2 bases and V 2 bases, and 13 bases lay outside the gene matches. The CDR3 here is CSARRTWDREIPYEQYF. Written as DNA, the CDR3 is TGCAGTGCTAGAAGGACATGGGACAGGGAGATTCCCTACGAGCAGTACTTC.

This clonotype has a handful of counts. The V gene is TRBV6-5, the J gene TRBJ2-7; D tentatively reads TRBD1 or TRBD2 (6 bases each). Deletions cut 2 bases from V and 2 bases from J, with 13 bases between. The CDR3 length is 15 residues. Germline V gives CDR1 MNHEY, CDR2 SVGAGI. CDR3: CASSYGGPHTYEQYF. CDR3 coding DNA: TGTGCCAGCAGTTACGGGGGGCCCCATACCTACGAGCAGTACTTC.

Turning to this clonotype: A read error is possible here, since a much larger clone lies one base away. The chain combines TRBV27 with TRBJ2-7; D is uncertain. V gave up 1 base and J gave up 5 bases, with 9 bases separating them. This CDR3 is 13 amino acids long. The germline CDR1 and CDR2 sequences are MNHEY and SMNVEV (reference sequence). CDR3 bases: TGTGCCAGCAGTTTATTGAGAAGAAACGAGCAGTACTTC. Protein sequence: CASSLLRRNEQYF.

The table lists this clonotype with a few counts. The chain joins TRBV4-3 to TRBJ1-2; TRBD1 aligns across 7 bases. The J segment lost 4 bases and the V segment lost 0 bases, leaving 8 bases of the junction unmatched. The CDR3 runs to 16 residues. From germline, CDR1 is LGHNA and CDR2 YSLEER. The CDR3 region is CASSQDGDRITYGYTF. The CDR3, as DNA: TGCGCCAGCAGCCAAGACGGGGACAGAATTACCTATGGCTACACCTTC.

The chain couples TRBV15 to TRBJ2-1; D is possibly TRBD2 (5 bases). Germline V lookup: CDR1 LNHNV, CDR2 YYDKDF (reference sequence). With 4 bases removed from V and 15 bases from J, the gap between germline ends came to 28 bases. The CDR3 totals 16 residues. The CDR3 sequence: CATSTPIGGRETGAFF. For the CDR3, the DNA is TGTGCCACCAGCACGCCCATCGGCGGTAGGGAGACCGGCGCGTTCTTC. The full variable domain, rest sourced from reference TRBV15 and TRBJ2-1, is DAMVIQNPRYQVTQFGKPVTLSCSQTLNHNVMYWYQQKSSQAPKLLFHYYDKDFNNEADTPDNFQSRRPNTSFCFLDIRSPGLGDTAMYLCATSTPIGGRETGAFFGPGTRLTVL.

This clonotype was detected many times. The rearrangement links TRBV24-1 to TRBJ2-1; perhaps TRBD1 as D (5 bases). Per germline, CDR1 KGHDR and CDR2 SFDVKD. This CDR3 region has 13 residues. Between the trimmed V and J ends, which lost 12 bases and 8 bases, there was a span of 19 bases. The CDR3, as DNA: TGTGCCCCTAAGGCCGGACACCTTCATGAGCAGTTCTTC. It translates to CAPKAGHLHEQFF.

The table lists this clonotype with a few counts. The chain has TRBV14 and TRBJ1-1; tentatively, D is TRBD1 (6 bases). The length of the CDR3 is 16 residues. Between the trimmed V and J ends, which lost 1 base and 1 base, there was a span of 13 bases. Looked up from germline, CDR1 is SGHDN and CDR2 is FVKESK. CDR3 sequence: CASSQVGAGTNTEAFF. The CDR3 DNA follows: TGTGCCAGCAGCCAAGTGGGGGCAGGGACGAACACTGAAGCTTTCTTT.

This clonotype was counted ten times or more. In DNA, the CDR3 is TGTGCCAGCTCCCCTCTTAGGGACAAGTCCTATGGCTACACCTTC. Its protein product is CASSPLRDKSYGYTF. The genes are TRBV18 and TRBJ1-2, with TRBD1 as a possible D gene (6 bases). Germline loops: CDR1 KGHSH, CDR2 LQKENI. Trimming shortened V by 6 bases and J by 4 bases, and 18 bases separated the two germline ends. The CDR3 extends over 15 amino acids.

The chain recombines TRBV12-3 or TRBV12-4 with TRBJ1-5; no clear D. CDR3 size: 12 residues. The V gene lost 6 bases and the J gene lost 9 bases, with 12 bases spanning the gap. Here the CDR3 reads CASSQGPSPQHF. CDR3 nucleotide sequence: TGTGCCAGCAGCCAAGGCCCTTCGCCCCAGCATTTT.

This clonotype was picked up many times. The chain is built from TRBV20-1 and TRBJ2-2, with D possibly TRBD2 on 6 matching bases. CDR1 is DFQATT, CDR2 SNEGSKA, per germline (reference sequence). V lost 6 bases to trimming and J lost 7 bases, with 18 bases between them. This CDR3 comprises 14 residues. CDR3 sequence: CSAPASGTDGELFF. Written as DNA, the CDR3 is TGCAGTGCCCCAGCCTCCGGGACTGACGGGGAGCTGTTTTTT.

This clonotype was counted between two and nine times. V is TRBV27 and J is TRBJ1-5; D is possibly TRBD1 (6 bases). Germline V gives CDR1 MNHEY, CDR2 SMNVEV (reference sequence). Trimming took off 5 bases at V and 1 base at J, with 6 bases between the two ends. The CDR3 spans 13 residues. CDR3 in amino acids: CASSDRSNQPQHF. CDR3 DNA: TGTGCCAGCAGTGACAGGAGCAATCAGCCCCAGCATTTT.

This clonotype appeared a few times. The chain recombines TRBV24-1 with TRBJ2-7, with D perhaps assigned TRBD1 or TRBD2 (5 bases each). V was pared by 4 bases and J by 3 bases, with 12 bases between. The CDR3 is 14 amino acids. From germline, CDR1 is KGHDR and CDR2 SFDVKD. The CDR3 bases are TGTGCCACCAGTGAAGCCGGGACGGGCTACGAGCAGTACTTC. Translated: CATSEAGTGYEQYF.